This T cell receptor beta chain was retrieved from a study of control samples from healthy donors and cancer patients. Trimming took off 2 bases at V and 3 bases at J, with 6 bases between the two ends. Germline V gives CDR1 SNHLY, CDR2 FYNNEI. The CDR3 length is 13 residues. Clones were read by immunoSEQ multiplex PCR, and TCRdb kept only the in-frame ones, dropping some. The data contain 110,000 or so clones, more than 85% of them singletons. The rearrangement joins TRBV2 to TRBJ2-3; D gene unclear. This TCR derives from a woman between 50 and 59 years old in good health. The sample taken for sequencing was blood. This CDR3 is CASSETGTDTQYF. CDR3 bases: TGTGCCAGCAGTGAAACCGGGACAGATACGCAGTATTTT.